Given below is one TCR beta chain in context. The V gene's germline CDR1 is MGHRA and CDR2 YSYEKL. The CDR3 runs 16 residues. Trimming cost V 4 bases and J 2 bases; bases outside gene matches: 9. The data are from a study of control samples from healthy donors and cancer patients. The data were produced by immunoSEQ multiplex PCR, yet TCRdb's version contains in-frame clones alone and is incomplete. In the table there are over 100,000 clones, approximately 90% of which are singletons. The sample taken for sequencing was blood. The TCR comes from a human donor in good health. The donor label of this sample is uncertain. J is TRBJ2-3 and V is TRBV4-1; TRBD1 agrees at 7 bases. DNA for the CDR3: TGCGCCAGCAGCCGCCTGGGACAGAGATCCACAGATACGCAGTATTTT. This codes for CASSRLGQRSTDTQYF.